Shown below are 13 T cell receptor beta chains from a single sample sequenced in a study of blood T cell repertoires in COVID-19 (dated by TCRdb to 2019 to 2021). The method was the immunoSEQ multiplex PCR assay. The clones in this table, taken by TCRdb from immuneACCESS, are in-frame only. Not every clone is retained; where verified, under half of the shortfall comes from an unresolved V gene, and the cause of the rest is unknown. The sample has over 300,000 clones on record, 75% to 90% of them singletons. The ten largest clones add up to roughly a tenth of the sample. Sequenced input: PBMCs or T cells enriched from blood (not recorded which). These receptors came from a woman aged 40 to 50 who had recovered from COVID-19.

J is TRBJ1-5 and V is TRBV7-2, with TRBD1 matching 7 bases. CDR1 and CDR2 (germline): SGHTA, FQGNSA. Trimming cost V 5 bases and J 0 bases; bases outside gene matches: 7. The CDR3 totals 16 residues. The CDR3 DNA reads as TGTGCCAGCAGCCTGGGACAGCGTTATAGCAATCAGCCCCAGCATTTT. It yields the protein CASSLGQRYSNQPQHF.

The rearrangement uses TRBV5-1 and TRBJ2-2, with D possibly TRBD1 on 5 matching bases. The CDR3 sequence is 14 residues long. The V end was cut by 2 bases, the J end by 1 base, with 6 bases between. The germline V gene encodes CDR1 SGHRS and CDR2 YFSETQ. CDR3 sequence (DNA): TGCGCCAGCAGCTTCCAGGGGAACACCGGGGAGCTGTTTTTT. Its translation: CASSFQGNTGELFF.

This chain connects TRBV27 to TRBJ1-1; D perhaps matches TRBD1 (6 bases). CDR1 MNHEY and CDR2 SMNVEV come from the germline V gene (reference sequence). There are 13 residues in the CDR3. Trimming cost V 2 bases and J 6 bases, with 10 bases left between them. The CDR3 region has the DNA TGTGCCAGCAGTTTAACAGGGTGGTCTGAAGCTTTCTTT. This sequence encodes CASSLTGWSEAFF.

This chain links TRBV28 with TRBJ1-6, with D possibly TRBD1 on 6 matching bases. Germline assignment: CDR1 MDHEN and CDR2 SYDVKM. The CDR3 is 16 amino acids. V shed 3 bases and J shed 3 bases, with 12 bases lying between them. CDR3 in DNA: TGTGCCAGCAGTTTTAAGAGGGACATCTATAATTCACCCCTCCACTTT. This codes for CASSFKRDIYNSPLHF. Based on the CDR3 plus reference TRBV28 and TRBJ1-6, the full variable domain is DVKVTQSSRYLVKRTGEKVFLECVQDMDHENMFWYRQDPGLGLRLIYFSYDVKMKEKGDIPEGYSVSREKKERFSLILESASTNQTSMYLCASSFKRDIYNSPLHFGNGTRLTVT.

The gene calls are TRBV6-6 and TRBJ1-3; D is undetermined. This CDR3 has 15 residues. Looked up from germline, CDR1 is MNHNY and CDR2 is SVGAGI (reference sequence). The germline V and J ends were trimmed by 0 bases and 1 base, with 7 bases remaining between them. CDR3 DNA sequence: TGTGCCAGCAGTTACTCGACGGGGTCTGGAAACACCATATATTTT. It codes for CASSYSTGSGNTIYF.

The chain uses TRBV19 and TRBJ2-5; D might be TRBD1 (5 bases). Per the germline V gene, CDR1 is LNHDA and CDR2 is SQIVND (reference sequence). V was shortened by 11 bases and J by 4 bases, with 26 bases between the two germline ends. The length of the CDR3 is 16 residues. The CDR3 sequence is CAGSETVKPMGETQYF. CDR3 DNA sequence: TGTGCCGGGTCCGAGACAGTTAAGCCGATGGGAGAGACCCAGTACTTC.

This rearrangement joins TRBV5-4 to TRBJ1-4; weak D call: TRBD1 (6 bases). Germline CDR1 SGHNT, CDR2 YYREEE (reference sequence). The CDR3 has 13 residues. The V end lost 4 bases, the J end lost 4 bases, and 8 bases lay between the germline ends. DNA for the CDR3: TGTGCCAGCAGCACACAGGGTAATGAAAAACTGTTTTTT. Its translation is CASSTQGNEKLFF. Full variable domain (rest looked up from reference TRBV5-4 and TRBJ1-4): ETGVTQSPTHLIKTRGQQVTLRCSSQSGHNTVSWYQQALGQGPQFIFQYYREEENGRGNFPPRFSGLQFPNYSSELNVNALELDDSALYLCASSTQGNEKLFFGSGTQLSVL.

J is TRBJ1-3 and V is TRBV7-2; D remains ambiguous. Germline V gene data show CDR1 as SGHTA and CDR2 as FQGNSA. The CDR3 contains 11 residues. The V end was cut by 6 bases, the J end by 7 bases, with 7 bases between. The CDR3 nucleotides are TGTGCCAGCAGTGCGGAGAACACCATATATTTT. This sequence encodes CASSAENTIYF.

The count of this clone is one. The gene calls are TRBV7-3 and TRBJ2-2; the D is unclear. CDR1 SGHTA and CDR2 FQGTGA come from the germline V gene. With 8 bases removed from V and 0 bases from J, the gap between germline ends came to 4 bases. The CDR3 totals 12 residues. CDR3 in DNA: TGTGCCAGCTCCGCGAACACCGGGGAGCTGTTTTTT. Its protein product is CASSANTGELFF.

The chain employs TRBV7-2 and TRBJ1-2; D might be TRBD1 (6 bases). Deletions cut 4 bases from V and 7 bases from J, with 13 bases between. The CDR3 spans 13 residues. Germline V CDR1 and CDR2: SGHTA, FQGNSA. CDR3 sequence: CASSSRGGSGYTF. CDR3 bases: TGTGCCAGCAGCTCTAGAGGGGGAAGTGGCTACACCTTC.

This chain connects TRBV4-3 to TRBJ1-3, with D possibly matching TRBD1 (5 bases). The CDR3 spans 17 residues. Germline V gene lookup returns CDR1 LGHNA and CDR2 YSLEER. The V end lost 0 bases, the J end lost 0 bases, and 12 bases lay between the germline ends. The CDR3 is CASSQDRQSISGNTIYF. DNA for the CDR3: TGCGCCAGCAGCCAAGATCGACAGTCTATCTCTGGAAACACCATATATTTT.

A single count supports this clone. The J gene is TRBJ1-2, the V gene TRBV24-1, with no clear D. This CDR3 contains 14 residues. V was shortened by 2 bases and J by 5 bases, with 11 bases between the two germline ends. Germline V gene sequence: CDR1 KGHDR, CDR2 SFDVKD. The CDR3 here is CATSDSLWEYGYTF. CDR3 nucleotides: TGTGCCACCAGTGATTCCCTCTGGGAGTATGGCTACACCTTC.

This clone was seen just once. The chain joins TRBV5-1 to TRBJ2-2; 7 positions match TRBD1. The CDR3 has 15 residues. J lost 2 bases, V lost 4 bases, and 5 bases had no gene match. The V gene's germline CDR1 is SGHRS and CDR2 YFSETQ. CDR3 nucleotide sequence: TGCGCCAGCAGCCCGGGACAGACTAACACCGGGGAGCTGTTTTTT. Residues: CASSPGQTNTGELFF. Together with reference TRBV5-1 and TRBJ2-2, the CDR3 gives the full variable domain: KAGVTQTPRYLIKTRGQQVTLSCSPISGHRSVSWYQQTPGQGLQFLFEYFSETQRNKGNFPGRFSGRQFSNSRSEMNVSTLELGDSALYLCASSPGQTNTGELFFGEGSRLTVL.